Given below is one TCR beta chain in context. The sample belongs to a study of blood T cell repertoires in COVID-19. The V gene's germline CDR1 is LNHDA and CDR2 SQIVND (reference sequence). The CDR3 contains 14 residues. Trimming at V came to 8 bases and at J to 10 bases, leaving 10 bases not matched to a gene. This table comes from immunoSEQ multiplex PCR, and its TCRdb copy is limited to in-frame clones, with some not included. In the table there are hundreds of thousands of clones, 70% to 90% of which are singletons. The origin of this receptor is a woman aged 45-65 years who had recovered from COVID-19. Sample: PBMCs or T cells enriched from blood (not recorded which). V is TRBV19 and J is TRBJ2-1, with 11 bases lining up with TRBD2. The DNA of the CDR3 is TGTGCCAGTTGCACTAGCGGGAGCAAAAACGAGCAGTTCTTC. Residues: CASCTSGSKNEQFF.